The 11 T cell receptor beta chains below come from one sample, sequenced in a study of Graves' ophthalmopathy and Graves' hyperthyroidism. From RNA, the CDR3 regions of TCR beta chains were amplified and sequenced. First-round RT-PCR with HTBI primers preceded a second-round multiplex PCR. Each CDR3 protein gets one entry after TCRdb re-called the multiplex PCR reads with MiXCR. Found here are around 520,000 distinct CDR3 sequences, 35% to 45% of them singletons; the top ten hold around 4%. Sequencing was carried out using peripheral blood or thyroid tissue (not recorded which). All receptors come from an adult man with Graves' hyperthyroidism.

This clonotype was detected many times. The chain uses TRBV7-2 and TRBJ1-1; D not resolved. Germline-derived CDR1 and CDR2 are SGHTA and FQGNSA. The CDR3 contains 14 residues. V was pared by 6 bases and J by 0 bases, with 11 bases between. For the CDR3, the DNA is TGTGCCAGCAGTACCCACGGACTGAACACTGAAGCTTTCTTT. It encodes CASSTHGLNTEAFF.

This clonotype has only a few counts. The chain uses TRBV30 and TRBJ2-5; 7 nucleotides align to TRBD2. The germline CDR1 and CDR2 sequences are GTSNPN and SVGIG (reference sequence). The CDR3 runs to 13 residues. V lost 2 bases, J lost 6 bases, and 6 bases stayed unmatched. CDR3 sequence reads: CAWSPTSLKTQYF. DNA for the CDR3: TGTGCCTGGAGTCCGACTAGCCTAAAGACCCAGTACTTC.

The rearrangement links TRBV25-1 to TRBJ1-5; 8 bases are a match to TRBD1. This CDR3 is 11 amino acids long. CDR1 is MGHDK and CDR2 is SYGVNS in the germline V gene. V trimming: 4 bases; J trimming: 11 bases; junction bases outside the gene matches: 1. DNA for the CDR3: TGTGCCAGCAGTGCGGGACAGGCCCAGCATTTT. It translates to CASSAGQAQHF.

In its sample, this clonotype was seen many times. This chain uses TRBV5-8 with TRBJ2-5, with 9 bases fitting TRBD2. CDR3 size: 15 residues. Germline assignment: CDR1 SGHTS and CDR2 YDEGEE. The ends lost 4 bases at V and 4 bases at J; junction bases unmatched: 8. The CDR3 loop is CASSHTTLAGETQYF. The CDR3 DNA sequence: TGTGCCAGCAGCCACACCACACTAGCGGGAGAGACCCAGTACTTC.

The chain has TRBV10-3 and TRBJ2-7, with TRBD2 as a possible D gene (7 bases). Germline V gene data show CDR1 as ENHRY and CDR2 as SYGVKD. This CDR3 is 14 amino acids long. The V and J ends lost 0 bases and 6 bases respectively, with 12 bases between them. The CDR3, as DNA: TGTGCCATCAGTGAGTCGGGGGGGCGCGTCGAGCAGTACTTC. It yields the protein CAISESGGRVEQYF.

This clonotype was seen at least ten times. The chain is built from TRBV20-1 and TRBJ2-7; TRBD2 matches at 9 bases. CDR1 is DFQATT, CDR2 SNEGSKA, per germline (reference sequence). This CDR3 contains 13 residues. V trimming: 3 bases; J trimming: 4 bases; junction bases outside the gene matches: 4. The CDR3, as DNA: TGCAGTGCTAGTAAGCTAGCGGGGTACGAGCAGTACTTC. Translation gives CSASKLAGYEQYF.

The chain recombines TRBV7-2 with TRBJ1-2; the D gene is possibly TRBD1 (6 bases). The CDR3 is 14 amino acids. CDR1 and CDR2 (germline): SGHTA, FQGNSA. V shed 11 bases and J shed 4 bases, with 20 bases lying between them. DNA for the CDR3: TGTGCCTGGAGTAGGGACAATTTCTTCTATGGCTACACCTTC. It is translated as CAWSRDNFFYGYTF. The whole variable domain, remainder taken from reference TRBV7-2 and TRBJ1-2, is GAGVSQSPSNKVTEKGKDVELRCDPISGHTALYWYRQSLGQGLEFLIYFQGNSAPDKSGLPSDRFSAERTGGSVSTLTIQRTQQEDSAVYLCAWSRDNFFYGYTFGSGTRLTVV.

This clonotype was recorded many times. This chain joins TRBV29-1 and TRBJ1-4; D is unresolved. Germline assignment: CDR1 SQVTM and CDR2 ANQGSEA. V was clipped by 3 bases and J by 0 bases, with 5 bases between them. This CDR3 spans 13 amino acids. The CDR3 region is CSVDSATNEKLFF. CDR3 DNA: TGCAGCGTTGATTCTGCAACTAATGAAAAACTGTTTTTT.

The chain is built from TRBV15 and TRBJ2-7, with D perhaps matching TRBD2 (5 bases). The closer fit of TRBJ2-1 to the DNA end suggests the J call may be wrong. The CDR3 length is 12 residues. CDR1 LNHNV and CDR2 YYDKDF come from the germline V gene (reference sequence). This CDR3 is CATSSQRNEQFF. The DNA for the CDR3 is TGTGCCACCAGCAGCCAGCGGAATGAGCAGTTCTTC.

This clonotype was seen repeatedly, ten times or more. The chain links TRBV6-1 to TRBJ1-1, with D possibly matching TRBD1 (6 bases). Deletions cut 4 bases from V and 0 bases from J, with 9 bases between. CDR3 length equals 14 residues. Germline V lookup: CDR1 MNHNS, CDR2 SASEGT. CDR3 residues: CASSAGDMNTEAFF. The CDR3 DNA is TGTGCCAGCAGTGCAGGGGATATGAACACTGAAGCTTTCTTT.

This clonotype occurred many times. The gene calls are TRBV12-3 or TRBV12-4 and TRBJ1-3, with D hard to call. The CDR3 covers 12 residues. V was trimmed by 11 bases and J by 0 bases, leaving 8 bases between them. The CDR3 bases are TGTGCCCTAGCAGGCTCTGGAAACACCATATATTTT. Translating it yields CALAGSGNTIYF.